The 6 T cell receptor beta chains below were found in one sample sequenced in a study of T cells expressing NK-cell markers (dated by TCRdb to the early 2020s). Receptors were amplified or captured by 5' RACE. The reads were generated on an Illumina HiSeq 2000. TCRdb reprocessed the reads into one record per CDR3 protein sequence, lacking DNA. This sample's table lists about 550,000 distinct CDR3 sequences. The top ten constitute around 3.3% of the sample. The sample taken for sequencing was blood T cells: a sorted CD56 or NKG2C T cell subset, CD4+ or CD8+ T cells, or bulk PBMC T cells (not recorded which). All receptors come from a man aged 18 to 29 in good health. Donor details come from another sample of the same person, matched by shared clones.

CDR3 protein: CSVGTRNQETQYF. The gene calls are TRBV29-1 and TRBJ2-5. CDR3 length: 13 residues. Looked up from germline, CDR1 is SQVTM and CDR2 is ANQGSEA. The full variable domain, completed using reference TRBV29-1 and TRBJ2-5, is SAVISQKPSRDICQRGTSLTIQCQVDSQVTMMFWYRQQPGQSLTLIATANQGSEATYESGFVIDKFPISRPNLTFSTLTVSNMSPEDSSIYLCSVGTRNQETQYFGPGTRLLVL.

The chain couples TRBV7-6 to TRBJ2-7; TCRdb indicates TRBD2, and absent DNA this call remains unverified. Germline V CDR1 and CDR2: SGHVS, FNYEAQ. The CDR3 totals 15 residues. CDR3 loop: CASSIQAGVPVEQYF.

V usage is TRBV9 and J usage is TRBJ2-2; the TCRdb call, TRBD1, lacks DNA for checking. This CDR3 has 14 amino acids. Germline-derived CDR1 and CDR2 are SGDLS and YYNGEE. The CDR3 sequence is CASSPRAITGELFF.

The V call is TRBV20-1, the J call TRBJ2-1. Germline CDR1 reads DFQATT; CDR2 reads SNEGSKA (reference sequence). This CDR3 spans 15 amino acids. The CDR3 loop reads CSALLSGRSYNEQFF.

The chain links TRBV29-1 to TRBJ2-1; TCRdb returns TRBD2, unconfirmable since there is no DNA. Looked up from germline, CDR1 is SQVTM and CDR2 is ANQGSEA. The CDR3 totals 15 residues. The CDR3 region is CSVEFIGLGPNEQFF.

The chain employs TRBV4-1 and TRBJ1-5; TCRdb's D gene call, TRBD1, goes unchecked for lack of DNA. Germline assignment: CDR1 MGHRA and CDR2 YSYEKL. The CDR3 is 20 residues long. CDR3 sequence reads: CASSQDPPGQGDVGNQPQHF.